Each of the 16 T cell receptor beta chains below was sequenced from the same sample in a study of Graves' ophthalmopathy and Graves' hyperthyroidism. As the template, RNA transcripts were used to amplify TCR beta CDR3 regions. A first-round RT-PCR used HTBI primers, followed by a second-round multiplex PCR. A single record per CDR3 protein comes from TCRdb applying MiXCR to the multiplex PCR reads. Seen here are a few hundred thousand distinct CDR3 sequences, under 45% observed once, and the top ten hold about 4%. The sample was peripheral blood or thyroid tissue (not recorded which). Receptors originate from an adult man with Graves' hyperthyroidism.

This clonotype was picked up many times. In DNA, the CDR3 is TGTGCCAGCAGCACCTCCCTAGCGGGGTACGAGCAGTACTTC. Encoded protein: CASSTSLAGYEQYF. The rearrangement joins TRBV5-6 to TRBJ2-7; 9 bases agree with TRBD2. This CDR3 is built from 14 residues. Germline CDR1 is SGHDT and CDR2 is YYEEEE. Germline trimming cut 4 bases from V and 4 bases from J; bases unmatched to any gene: 6.

V and J are TRBV7-9 and TRBJ1-1, with TRBD1 as a possible D gene (6 bases). CDR1 is SEHNR, CDR2 FQNEAQ, per germline (reference sequence). The CDR3 runs to 15 residues. The V end lost 5 bases, the J end lost 2 bases, and 15 bases lay between the germline ends. The CDR3 DNA reads as TGTGCCAGCAGCCCCACCGGGACAACTAACACTGAAGCTTTCTTT. Translation: CASSPTGTTNTEAFF. Drawing the rest from reference TRBV7-9 and TRBJ1-1, the complete variable domain is DTGVSQNPRHKITKRGQNVTFRCDPISEHNRLYWYRQTLGQGPEFLTYFQNEAQLEKSRLLSDRFSAERPKGSFSTLEIQRTEQGDSAMYLCASSPTGTTNTEAFFGQGTRLTVV.

The rearrangement joins TRBV2 to TRBJ2-7, with D hard to call. V shed 7 bases and J shed 0 bases, with 10 bases lying between them. This CDR3 spans 13 amino acids. Germline CDR1 SNHLY, CDR2 FYNNEI. The CDR3: CASNQRSSYEQYF. The CDR3 nucleotides read TGTGCCAGCAACCAAAGATCCTCCTACGAGCAGTACTTC. Full variable domain (missing parts from reference TRBV2 and TRBJ2-7): EPEVTQTPSHQVTQMGQEVILRCVPISNHLYFYWYRQILGQKVEFLVSFYNNEISEKSEIFDDQFSVERPDGSNFTLKIRSTKLEDSAMYFCASNQRSSYEQYFGPGTRLTVT.

The chain couples TRBV7-2 to TRBJ2-2; a weak D match, TRBD1 (5 bases). The CDR3 length is 15 residues. Trimming stripped 6 bases from V and 5 bases from J, with 16 bases between. CDR1 is SGHTA, CDR2 FQGNSA, per germline. The CDR3 DNA sequence: TGTGCCAGCAGTTTGACAGCCTTTTTTACCGGGGAGCTGTTTTTT. It codes for CASSLTAFFTGELFF.

This clonotype was seen more than once but under ten times. The chain couples TRBV6-1 to TRBJ2-2; 10 nucleotides line up with TRBD2. Germline CDR1 reads MNHNS; CDR2 reads SASEGT. V was clipped by 8 bases and J by 7 bases; unmatched bases: 7. This CDR3 has 14 amino acids. Written as DNA, the CDR3 is TGTGCCAGCTCGGTTCTAGCGGGAGTCGGGGAGCTGTTTTTT. Amino acids: CASSVLAGVGELFF.

J is TRBJ2-7 and V is TRBV7-9, with D possibly TRBD1 on 7 matching bases. The J call is uncertain, as TRBJ2-1 better fits the DNA end. From germline, CDR1 is SEHNR and CDR2 FQNEAQ (reference sequence). The CDR3 contains 13 residues. The CDR3 spells CASSFGGGGEQFF. The CDR3 DNA follows: TGTGCCAGCAGCTTTGGAGGGGGCGGTGAGCAGTTCTTC.

The chain carries TRBV29-1 and TRBJ1-4, with 9 nucleotides matching TRBD1. Trimming took 7 bases from V and 8 from J; bases not matched to a gene: 8. The V gene's germline CDR1 is SQVTM and CDR2 ANQGSEA. The CDR3 is made up of 13 amino acids. DNA of the CDR3: TGCAGCGCCGTCAGGGACAGGGACGAAAAACTGTTTTTT. Translated, it gives CSAVRDRDEKLFF.

The V call is TRBV6-5, the J call TRBJ1-5; 8 nucleotides align to TRBD1. V lost 7 bases to trimming and J lost 0 bases; unmatched junction nucleotides: 14. The CDR3 has 18 amino acids. CDR1 is MNHEY and CDR2 is SVGAGI in the germline V gene. DNA of the CDR3: TGTGCCAGCATATCAGTTCAGGACAGGGAGGCTAGCAATCAGCCCCAGCATTTT. Amino acids: CASISVQDREASNQPQHF.

The rearrangement links TRBV6-6 to TRBJ1-5; 7 bases are shared with TRBD1. V dropped 5 bases and J dropped 5; count of bases not matched to a gene: 6. Per germline, CDR1 MNHNY and CDR2 SVGAGI (reference sequence). CDR3 length: 14 amino acids. CDR3 amino acids: CASSDGQGDQPQHF. CDR3 bases: TGTGCCAGCAGTGACGGTCAGGGGGATCAGCCCCAGCATTTT.

Many counts were recorded for this clonotype. The chain couples TRBV6-5 to TRBJ1-1; 8 positions agree with TRBD1. The V gene end was trimmed by 9 bases and the J gene end by 5 bases; junction bases not matched to a gene: 20. The CDR3 extends over 17 amino acids. Germline V gene sequence: CDR1 MNHEY, CDR2 SVGAGI. The CDR3 is CASSPEATGVGGTEAFF. The CDR3, as DNA: TGTGCCAGTTCGCCCGAGGCGACAGGGGTTGGAGGGACTGAAGCTTTCTTT.

The gene calls are TRBV7-8 and TRBJ2-7; possibly TRBD1 or TRBD2 for D (5 bases each). This CDR3 has 14 amino acids. Trimming removed 5 bases from V and 6 bases from J, with 17 bases in between. Germline V gives CDR1 SGHVS, CDR2 FQNEAQ. The CDR3 is CASSPGTLSVEQYF. The DNA for the CDR3 is TGTGCCAGCAGCCCGGGGACCCTCTCGGTCGAGCAGTACTTC.

The chain employs TRBV7-6 and TRBJ2-5; 10 nucleotides match TRBD2. CDR1 and CDR2 from the germline V gene are SGHVS and FNYEAQ. With 1 base clipped from V and 5 bases from J, the junction kept 7 bases outside the gene matches. This CDR3 has 16 residues. CDR3 bases: TGTGCCAGCAGCTTAGGTGCTAGCGGGGGCTGGGAGACCCAGTACTTC. Protein sequence: CASSLGASGGWETQYF.

Many counts were recorded for this clonotype. The chain combines TRBV15 with TRBJ2-7, with 7 bases fitting TRBD2. CDR1 and CDR2 (germline): LNHNV, YYDKDF (reference sequence). V shed 4 bases and J 3 bases; nucleotides not matched to a gene: 6. The CDR3 extends over 14 amino acids. CDR3 coding DNA: TGTGCCACCAGCATAACGGGGGGAAACTACGAGCAGTACTTC. It encodes CATSITGGNYEQYF.

This clonotype appeared many times. This chain connects TRBV2 to TRBJ2-7; 7 nucleotides line up with TRBD2. The germline V gene encodes CDR1 SNHLY and CDR2 FYNNEI. The CDR3 covers 12 residues. After removal of 3 bases from V and 6 bases from J, the junction contained 2 bases not matched to a gene. DNA for the CDR3: TGTGCCAGCAGTGAGGGGGGGGGCGAGCAGTACTTC. Translation gives CASSEGGGEQYF.

This clonotype was seen at least ten times. This chain connects TRBV24-1 to TRBJ2-7, with 12 nucleotides matching TRBD2. The V segment lost 9 bases and the J segment 3 bases; nucleotides outside the gene matches: 14. CDR1 KGHDR and CDR2 SFDVKD come from the germline V gene. The CDR3 extends over 17 amino acids. CDR3 coding DNA: TGTGCCACCGGCCGGCTAGCGGGAGGGCCATGGAGCTACGAGCAGTACTTC. Translating gives CATGRLAGGPWSYEQYF.

For this clonotype: This may stem from a read error, because a much larger clone lies one nucleotide away. The V call is TRBV20-1, the J call TRBJ1-4, with 11 positions matching TRBD1. CDR1 is DFQATT, CDR2 SNEGSKA, per germline (reference sequence). The length of the CDR3 is 13 residues. Here the CDR3 reads CSARDRGREELFF. DNA of the CDR3: TGCAGTGCTAGGGACAGGGGGCGTGAAGAACTGTTTTTT.